This passage covers 20 T cell receptor beta chains from one sample sequenced in a study of cytomegalovirus exposure and HLA in healthy donors. Primers for the PCR totalled 60 Vbeta and 13 Jbeta. Only in-frame clones appear in the TCRdb table, and some are missing; sequencing was by immunoSEQ multiplex PCR. Of more than 95,000 clones in the sample, around two thirds were seen once. The specimen sequenced was PBMCs. The receptors stem from a middle-aged woman in good health and CMV-seropositive.

J is TRBJ1-2 and V is TRBV7-2, with 9 bases that match TRBD1. Germline CDR1 SGHTA, CDR2 FQGNSA. Germline trimming cut 5 bases from V and 6 bases from J; bases unmatched to any gene: 4. The CDR3 has 13 residues. The CDR3: CASSLRTGDGYTF. As DNA, the CDR3 is TGTGCCAGCAGCCTCCGGACAGGGGATGGCTACACCTTC. The full variable domain, its missing parts supplied by reference TRBV7-2 and TRBJ1-2, is GAGVSQSPSNKVTEKGKDVELRCDPISGHTALYWYRQSLGQGLEFLIYFQGNSAPDKSGLPSDRFSAERTGGSVSTLTIQRTQQEDSAVYLCASSLRTGDGYTFGSGTRLTVV.

The V call is TRBV19, the J call TRBJ1-2; 7 bases match TRBD1. The CDR3 spans 15 residues. The junction had 9 bases not matched to a gene; V was cut back by 3 bases and J by 5 bases. Germline CDR1 and CDR2: LNHDA and SQIVND (reference sequence). The chain's CDR3 is CASSISGTEGYGYTF. CDR3 coding DNA: TGTGCCAGTAGTATCTCCGGGACAGAGGGGTATGGCTACACCTTC.

The rearrangement joins TRBV6-5 to TRBJ2-5, with 8 nucleotides matching TRBD1. This CDR3 is 16 amino acids long. Per germline, CDR1 MNHEY and CDR2 SVGAGI. V dropped 2 bases and J dropped 1; count of bases not matched to a gene: 6. CDR3: CASSYSPGQGQETQYF. For the CDR3, the DNA is TGTGCCAGCAGTTACAGTCCAGGACAGGGCCAAGAGACCCAGTACTTC.

The gene calls are TRBV18 and TRBJ1-4; D may be TRBD1 (6 bases). Germline CDR1 reads KGHSH; CDR2 reads LQKENI. V was pared by 4 bases and J by 0 bases, with 12 bases between. The CDR3 extends over 16 amino acids. CDR3 amino acids: CASSQRQDPTNEKLFF. The DNA for the CDR3 is TGTGCCAGCTCACAGCGACAGGATCCAACTAATGAAAAACTGTTTTTT.

The V call is TRBV5-4, the J call TRBJ2-7; 7 bases fit TRBD1. CDR1 and CDR2 (germline): SGHNT, YYREEE (reference sequence). J gave up 2 bases and V 4 bases, and 3 bases lay outside the gene matches. This CDR3 has 13 amino acids. The CDR3 region has the DNA TGTGCCAGCAGCCGGGACAGCCCCTACGAGCAGTACTTC. This codes for CASSRDSPYEQYF. Together with reference TRBV5-4 and TRBJ2-7, the CDR3 gives the full variable domain: ETGVTQSPTHLIKTRGQQVTLRCSSQSGHNTVSWYQQALGQGPQFIFQYYREEENGRGNFPPRFSGLQFPNYSSELNVNALELDDSALYLCASSRDSPYEQYFGPGTRLTVT.

This sequence joins TRBV19 and TRBJ2-7; TRBD2 aligns across 10 bases. CDR3 size: 15 residues. The germline V gene encodes CDR1 LNHDA and CDR2 SQIVND (reference sequence). V shed 3 bases and J 2 bases; nucleotides not matched to a gene: 4. For the CDR3, the DNA is TGTGCCAGTAGTATCGGTAGCGGGGGGACCTACGAGCAGTACTTC. Amino acid sequence: CASSIGSGGTYEQYF.

The V gene is TRBV18, the J gene TRBJ2-1; perhaps TRBD2 as D (6 bases). CDR1 and CDR2 from the germline V gene are KGHSH and LQKENI. Trimming removed 0 bases from V and 7 bases from J, with 22 bases in between. The CDR3 loop spans 18 amino acids. The CDR3 protein is CASSPPPPSAWVKNEQFF. CDR3 bases: TGTGCCAGCTCACCACCCCCGCCTAGCGCATGGGTCAAGAATGAGCAGTTCTTC.

This sequence joins TRBV6-6 and TRBJ2-2, with TRBD2 matching over 7 bases. V gave up 5 bases and J gave up 3 bases; unmatched junction bases: 3. The CDR3 totals 14 residues. The germline V gene has CDR1 MNHNY and CDR2 SVGAGI (reference sequence). The DNA for the CDR3 is TGTGCCAGCAGTGTAAGCGGGGACACCGGGGAGCTGTTTTTT. Its translation is CASSVSGDTGELFF.

The chain carries TRBV7-9 and TRBJ1-1, with D unclear. Germline lookup yields CDR1 SEHNR and CDR2 FQNEAQ (reference sequence). The ends were cut back, 2 bases at V and 2 bases at J, with 18 bases in the middle. The CDR3 length is 17 residues. As DNA, the CDR3 is TGTGCCAGCAGCTTAAGTGCCCCTTGGGAGGCTAACACTGAAGCTTTCTTT. Translation: CASSLSAPWEANTEAFF.

This chain uses TRBV7-9 with TRBJ2-3, with 10 bases that match TRBD1. Germline CDR1 SEHNR, CDR2 FQNEAQ (reference sequence). The J segment lost 0 bases and the V segment lost 5 bases, leaving 2 bases of the junction unmatched. This CDR3 is built from 15 residues. CDR3 loop: CASSQGQGSTDTQYF. As DNA, the CDR3 is TGTGCCAGCAGCCAGGGACAGGGGAGCACAGATACGCAGTATTTT.

This chain uses TRBV2 with TRBJ2-7; 7 bases fit TRBD2. Germline V gives CDR1 SNHLY, CDR2 FYNNEI. This CDR3 contains 16 residues. V shed 6 bases and J 6 bases; nucleotides not matched to a gene: 17. In DNA, the CDR3 is TGTGCCAGCAGATCATCGATCTCGGGGGGTTGGGGCGAGCAGTACTTC. Amino acids: CASRSSISGGWGEQYF. Complete variable domain (other parts from reference TRBV2 and TRBJ2-7): EPEVTQTPSHQVTQMGQEVILRCVPISNHLYFYWYRQILGQKVEFLVSFYNNEISEKSEIFDDQFSVERPDGSNFTLKIRSTKLEDSAMYFCASRSSISGGWGEQYFGPGTRLTVT.

J is TRBJ1-5 and V is TRBV19; D possibly corresponds to TRBD1 (6 bases). This CDR3 contains 14 residues. Trimming shortened V by 7 bases and J by 6 bases, and 16 bases separated the two germline ends. Germline CDR1 and CDR2: LNHDA and SQIVND (reference sequence). The CDR3 is CASNGGRGGQPQHF. The CDR3 DNA sequence: TGTGCCAGTAATGGCGGTAGGGGGGGTCAGCCCCAGCATTTT.

This clone was seen just once. J is TRBJ2-7 and V is TRBV7-9; 9 bases align to TRBD2. Per the germline V gene, CDR1 is SEHNR and CDR2 is FQNEAQ (reference sequence). V shed 5 bases and J 1 base; nucleotides not matched to a gene: 6. The CDR3 has 15 residues. CDR3 DNA: TGTGCCAGCAGCGATAGCGGGAGAATTTCCTACGAGCAGTACTTC. This gives the protein CASSDSGRISYEQYF.

This chain uses TRBV18 with TRBJ1-1; 8 bases agree with TRBD1. The CDR3 is 14 residues long. Germline values: CDR1 KGHSH, CDR2 LQKENI. Trimming cost V 3 bases and J 5 bases; bases outside gene matches: 5. The CDR3 DNA is TGTGCCAGCTCACCGACAGGGGTGAGGACTGAAGCTTTCTTT. Its protein product is CASSPTGVRTEAFF. The full variable domain, completed using reference TRBV18 and TRBJ1-1, is NAGVMQNPRHLVRRRGQEARLRCSPMKGHSHVYWYRQLPEEGLKFMVYLQKENIIDESGMPKERFSAEFPKEGPSILRIQQVVRGDSAAYFCASSPTGVRTEAFFGQGTRLTVV.

There are a few counts of this clone. This chain uses TRBV2 with TRBJ2-7, with D tentatively TRBD1 (6 bases). Germline loops: CDR1 SNHLY, CDR2 FYNNEI. The CDR3 consists of 12 residues. V lost 7 bases to trimming and J lost 2 bases, with 9 bases between them. The CDR3 DNA is TGTGCCAGCACCTACAGGGCCTACGAGCAGTACTTC. Amino acid sequence: CASTYRAYEQYF.

This clone showed up just a few times. The rearrangement links TRBV25-1 to TRBJ2-7; tentative D call: TRBD1 (5 bases). V was pared by 2 bases and J by 4 bases, with 18 bases between. Germline CDR1 is MGHDK and CDR2 is SYGVNS. The CDR3 consists of 16 residues. CDR3 nucleotides: TGTGCCAGCAGTGAAGCCGGGCGGCAGGGAATGTACGAGCAGTACTTC. As protein: CASSEAGRQGMYEQYF.

The rearrangement uses TRBV6-4 and TRBJ1-1; D is possibly TRBD1 (5 bases). Trimming stripped 5 bases from V and 0 bases from J, with 13 bases between. The germline gives CDR1 MRHNA, CDR2 SNTAGT. The CDR3 covers 15 residues. The CDR3 nucleotides read TGTGCCAGCAGTCCCGACGGGGGGATGAACACTGAAGCTTTCTTT. This sequence encodes CASSPDGGMNTEAFF.

The chain carries TRBV5-3 and TRBJ2-7, with TRBD2 matching 12 bases. TRBV5-3 counts as an open reading frame of uncertain function. The CDR3 is 15 amino acids. The V gene end was trimmed by 5 bases and the J gene end by 2 bases; junction bases not matched to a gene: 5. As DNA, the CDR3 is TGTGCCAGAAGGGAACTAGCGGGAGGCCCCTACGAGCAGTACTTC. This encodes CARRELAGGPYEQYF.

This chain links TRBV9 with TRBJ1-1, with 8 bases fitting TRBD1. The ends lost 0 bases at V and 1 base at J; junction bases unmatched: 11. This CDR3 is 18 amino acids long. Germline-derived CDR1 and CDR2 are SGDLS and YYNGEE. Written as DNA, the CDR3 is TGTGCCAGCAGCGTAGGGCCAGGGGGCGCGGATTCGAACACTGAAGCTTTCTTT. Encoded protein: CASSVGPGGADSNTEAFF. The variable domain in full, with the rest retrieved from reference TRBV9 and TRBJ1-1, is DSGVTQTPKHLITATGQRVTLRCSPRSGDLSVYWYQQSLDQGLQFLIQYYNGEERAKGNILERFSAQQFPDLHSELNLSSLELGDSALYFCASSVGPGGADSNTEAFFGQGTRLTVV.

The V call is TRBV19, the J call TRBJ2-5; TRBD2 matches at 9 bases. CDR3 size: 15 residues. V lost 5 bases and J lost 7; bases outside the gene matches: 11. Per the germline V gene, CDR1 is LNHDA and CDR2 is SQIVND (reference sequence). The CDR3 region is CASSGFSGSGGTQYF. In DNA, the CDR3 is TGTGCCAGTAGTGGATTTAGCGGGAGTGGCGGGACCCAGTACTTC. Full variable domain (outside the CDR3, taken from reference TRBV19 and TRBJ2-5): DGGITQSPKYLFRKEGQNVTLSCEQNLNHDAMYWYRQDPGQGLRLIYYSQIVNDFQKGDIAEGYSVSREKKESFPLTVTSAQKNPTAFYLCASSGFSGSGGTQYFGPGTRLLVL.